This T cell receptor (beta chain) was found in a study of T cell repertoires in cytomegalovirus infection. General study findings and limits: Using cumulative public TCR beta family frequency, the authors identified those who carried CMV together with the relevant HLA. Clonotype analysis showed dominance of the ex vivo response by HLA-C-restricted CMV-specific TCR beta clonotypes.

TCRdb itself ran the reads through MiXCR, one entry per CDR3 protein. The table lists about 98,000 distinct CDR3 sequences, 15% to 20% of them singletons, with over 8% in the top ten. The CDR3 contains 13 residues. V was trimmed by 2 bases and J by 6 bases, leaving 10 bases between them. Germline V gene sequence: CDR1 SEHNR, CDR2 FQNEAQ (reference sequence). In its sample, this clonotype was seen many times. The target antigen is unknown. The clonotype comes from a human donor in good health (CMV status not recorded). Some clones in this sample may be carry-over from other donors' samples. Sequences were obtained from PBMCs. V and J are TRBV7-9 and TRBJ1-2; D unresolved. The CDR3 region has the DNA TGTGCCAGCAGCTTACTCAACAGCAATGGCTACACCTTC. It specifies CASSLLNSNGYTF.